The present T cell receptor (beta chain) was sequenced within a study of cytotoxic CD8 clonotypes in ibrutinib-treated CLL. At the level of the study: When averaged across all of the samples, the counts came to hundreds of thousands of productive templates and more than 85,000 productive rearrangements.

Cryopreserved PBMCs were the source of around 2 micrograms of genomic DNA, which went to TCR beta libraries. The repertoire was sequenced with immunoSEQ multiplex PCR; TCRdb's copy has only in-frame clones and lacks some. The sample has around 250,000 clones, under 75% seen once. V was clipped by 0 bases and J by 0 bases, with 12 bases between them. This CDR3 region has 15 residues. In germline, CDR1 is GTSNPN, CDR2 SVGIG (reference sequence). Regarding this clone: What it binds is not known.

The study, taken as a whole, reports: Clonality went up at the time of ibrutinib response, stayed stable in sustained remission, and later dropped back toward its baseline level at progression. Patients showed higher baseline clonality than age-matched healthy donors, and it tracked circulating CD8+ T-cell counts.

This specimen consisted of PBMCs, obtained after 24 months of ibrutinib treatment. The TCR was taken from a human donor with chronic lymphocytic leukemia. The chain carries TRBV30 and TRBJ2-7; tentative D call: TRBD1 (5 bases). DNA of the CDR3: TGTGCCTGGAGTGTAGCACAGGTTAGCTCCTACGAGCAGTACTTC. Protein sequence: CAWSVAQVSSYEQYF. Complete variable domain (other parts from reference TRBV30 and TRBJ2-7): SQTIHQWPATLVQPVGSPLSLECTVEGTSNPNLYWYRQAAGRGLQLLFYSVGIGQISSEVPQNLSASRPQDRQFILSSKKLLLSDSGFYLCAWSVAQVSSYEQYFGPGTRLTVT.